This T cell receptor beta chain emerged from a study of Tregs in tolerant kidney transplant recipients. This table comes from immunoSEQ multiplex PCR, and its TCRdb copy is limited to in-frame clones, with some not included. The sample lists hundreds of thousands of clones; approximately 83% were seen once. The receptor was derived from a human donor in good health. The specimen was CD4+ T cells from blood.

This chain's CDR3 is CASSLGTYGVNTEAFF. CDR3 DNA sequence: TGTGCCAGCAGCTTAGGAACGTATGGCGTGAACACTGAAGCTTTCTTT. This chain joins TRBV7-2 and TRBJ1-1, with D unresolved. Germline CDR1 SGHTA, CDR2 FQGNSA. The CDR3 runs to 16 residues. The V end was cut by 1 base, the J end by 0 bases, with 12 bases between.